This entry describes one TCR beta chain. Its antigen is not identified. One end of the junction fails to match germline, which may point to a read error. This record belongs to a study of blood T cells in healthy people across ages. Study results and limitations: Older age went with lower TCR beta diversity per million T cells, in a roughly linear way.

The CDR3 totals 15 residues. CDR1 and CDR2 (germline): SNHLY, FYNNEI. The authors ran a second PCR of about 6 to 11 cycles using a sample-barcoded 5' primer and a J-beta primer mix. Through a template-switch adaptor with 12 random nucleotides, each cDNA molecule received a tag. Every individual sample yielded 2.5 million or more paired-end reads (each containing CDR3). TCRdb redid the calling of the 5' RACE reads with MiXCR, one entry per CDR3 protein. The sample consists of about 1.7 million distinct CDR3 sequences, roughly 27% of them appearing once. The V and J genes are TRBV2 and TRBJ2-3, with D possibly matching TRBD2 (5 bases). The clonotype was recovered from a woman aged 25-40 years in good health. Material for sequencing was blood. This chain's CDR3 is CASSERQASTDTQFF. The CDR3 DNA sequence: TGTGCCAGCAGTGAACGGCAGGCTAGCACAGATACGCAGTTTTTT.